These 13 T cell receptor beta chains were all obtained from the same sample, sequenced in a study of blood T cell repertoires in COVID-19. Clones were sequenced by immunoSEQ multiplex PCR, and TCRdb holds only the in-frame ones, with some missing. The top ten hold about 1.3% of the sample, which has roughly 200,000 clones, 70% to 90% seen once. The sequenced sample was PBMCs or T cells enriched from blood (not recorded which). Receptors were obtained from a man aged 25 to 40 who had recovered from COVID-19.

The chain links TRBV28 to TRBJ2-2; D may be TRBD1 (6 bases). The length of the CDR3 is 16 residues. Germline loops: CDR1 MDHEN, CDR2 SYDVKM. V was trimmed by 5 bases and J by 0 bases, leaving 13 bases between them. Here the CDR3 reads CASSASGAANTGELFF. The CDR3 nucleotides read TGTGCCAGCAGTGCCTCAGGGGCGGCGAACACCGGGGAGCTGTTTTTT.

The rearrangement links TRBV21-1 to TRBJ2-7; no check of the table's D call, TRBD2, against the DNA was made. TRBV21-1 corresponds to a pseudogene. This CDR3 is 18 amino acids long. Here the CDR3 reads CASSNGLAGEGSKDEQYF. The CDR3, as DNA: TGTGCCAGCAGCAACGGACTAGCGGGAGAAGGGAGTAAGGACGAGCAGTACTTC.

CDR3 sequence: CAILDMSIQYF. The CDR3 nucleotides are TGTGCCATCCTGGACATGTCCATTCAGTACTTC. J is TRBJ2-4 and V is TRBV6-5, with D possibly being TRBD1 (5 bases). V gave up 10 bases and J gave up 9 bases, with 13 bases separating them. Germline lookup yields CDR1 MNHEY and CDR2 SVGAGI. The CDR3 sequence is 11 residues long.

This chain connects TRBV6-2 or TRBV6-3 to TRBJ1-1, with 8 nucleotides matching TRBD1. From germline, CDR1 is MNHEY and CDR2 SVGEGT. V lost 2 bases and J lost 4; bases outside the gene matches: 6. The CDR3 consists of 15 residues. This CDR3 reads CASSYIWTGITEAFF. CDR3 DNA sequence: TGTGCCAGCAGTTACATCTGGACAGGGATCACTGAAGCTTTCTTT.

The gene calls are TRBV9 and TRBJ1-2, with 10 bases matching TRBD1. V shed 4 bases and J 7 bases; nucleotides not matched to a gene: 13. The CDR3 length is 16 residues. Germline lookup yields CDR1 SGDLS and CDR2 YYNGEE. The chain's CDR3 is CASSSPPGTGEGGYTF. In DNA, the CDR3 is TGTGCCAGCAGCTCCCCACCCGGGACAGGGGAGGGTGGCTACACCTTC.

This chain connects TRBV2 to TRBJ2-3; D might be TRBD1 (6 bases). Trimming shortened V by 2 bases and J by 6 bases, and 6 bases separated the two germline ends. This CDR3 has 12 amino acids. Germline CDR1 SNHLY, CDR2 FYNNEI. In nucleotides, the CDR3 is TGTGCCAGCAGTGAAAGGGGGGATACGCAGTATTTT. Encoded protein: CASSERGDTQYF.

This chain links TRBV30 with TRBJ2-7, with D possibly matching TRBD1 (5 bases). Germline V gene sequence: CDR1 GTSNPN, CDR2 SVGIG (reference sequence). This CDR3 contains 14 residues. Between the trimmed V and J ends, which lost 0 bases and 5 bases, there was a span of 14 bases. The CDR3 region is CAWSVQGAQDEQYF. In DNA, the CDR3 is TGTGCCTGGAGTGTCCAGGGCGCGCAGGACGAGCAGTACTTC.

The gene calls are TRBV24-1 and TRBJ2-7; D perhaps matches TRBD2 (5 bases). Germline CDR1 and CDR2: KGHDR and SFDVKD. CDR3 size: 13 residues. Trimming removed 2 bases from V and 3 bases from J, with 7 bases in between. CDR3 residues: CATSDSGNYEQYF. The DNA of the CDR3 is TGTGCCACCAGTGATTCGGGAAACTACGAGCAGTACTTC.

V usage is TRBV27 and J usage is TRBJ2-3; 10 positions match TRBD2. Germline CDR1 MNHEY, CDR2 SMNVEV (reference sequence). V dropped 5 bases and J dropped 0; count of bases not matched to a gene: 5. CDR3 length equals 16 residues. The CDR3, as DNA: TGTGCCAGCAGTACGCCAGCGGGGGGGAGCACAGATACGCAGTATTTT. As protein: CASSTPAGGSTDTQYF.

This sequence joins TRBV5-5 and TRBJ2-3; maybe TRBD2 (7 bases). The CDR3 consists of 14 residues. The germline gives CDR1 SGHKS, CDR2 YYEKEE (reference sequence). Trimming shortened V by 1 base and J by 6 bases, and 12 bases separated the two germline ends. The CDR3, as DNA: TGTGCCAGCAGCTTGCGCCGGGGGGCCGATACGCAGTATTTT. It is translated as CASSLRRGADTQYF.

J is TRBJ2-5 and V is TRBV5-8; tentatively, D is TRBD1 (5 bases). V was trimmed by 5 bases and J by 4 bases, leaving 12 bases between them. The CDR3 totals 13 residues. The germline V gene encodes CDR1 SGHTS and CDR2 YDEGEE. The CDR3 loop reads CASRRQGGETQYF. The CDR3 nucleotides read TGTGCCAGCAGGCGTCAGGGTGGAGAGACCCAGTACTTC.

This clone was seen only once. The genes are TRBV15 and TRBJ2-3, with 14 bases that match TRBD2. The V segment lost 5 bases and the J segment 5 bases; nucleotides outside the gene matches: 9. Germline V CDR1 and CDR2: LNHNV, YYDKDF (reference sequence). The CDR3 is 17 residues long. The DNA of the CDR3 is TGTGCCACCAGCTACACTCGTGGGACTAGCGGGAGAGATACGCAGTATTTT. It translates to CATSYTRGTSGRDTQYF.

The chain links TRBV15 to TRBJ2-2; 8 positions agree with TRBD1. The CDR3 is made up of 14 amino acids. CDR1 and CDR2 from the germline V gene are LNHNV and YYDKDF (reference sequence). The V segment lost 8 bases and the J segment 1 base; nucleotides outside the gene matches: 3. The CDR3 is CATEDRGNTGELFF. As DNA, the CDR3 is TGTGCCACCGAAGACAGGGGGAACACCGGGGAGCTGTTTTTT.